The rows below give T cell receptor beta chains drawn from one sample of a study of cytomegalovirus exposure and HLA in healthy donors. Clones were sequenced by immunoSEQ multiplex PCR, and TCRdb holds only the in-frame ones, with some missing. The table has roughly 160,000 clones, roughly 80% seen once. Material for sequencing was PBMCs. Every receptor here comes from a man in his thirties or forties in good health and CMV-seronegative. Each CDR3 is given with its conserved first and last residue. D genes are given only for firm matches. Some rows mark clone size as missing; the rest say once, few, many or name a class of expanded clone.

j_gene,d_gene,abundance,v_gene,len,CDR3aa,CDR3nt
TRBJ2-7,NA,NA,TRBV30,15,CAWSGGALSSYEQYF,TGTGCCTGGAGTGGGGGCGCCCTGAGCTCCTACGAGCAGTACTTC
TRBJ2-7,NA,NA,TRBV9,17,CASSVDSGDISVYEQYF,TGTGCCAGCAGCGTAGATAGCGGCGATATTTCGGTCTACGAGCAGTACTTC
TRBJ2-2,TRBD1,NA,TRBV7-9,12,CADRVNTGELFF,TGTGCCGACAGGGTTAACACCGGGGAGCTGTTTTTT
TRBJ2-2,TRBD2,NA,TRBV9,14,CASSGTRGTGELFF,TGTGCCAGCAGCGGGACTAGGGGCACCGGGGAGCTGTTTTTT
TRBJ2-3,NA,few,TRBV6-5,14,CASSYDGNMDTQYF,TGTGCCAGCAGCTACGATGGTAACATGGATACGCAGTATTTT
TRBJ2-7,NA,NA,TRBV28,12,CASRFRGNEQYF,TGTGCCAGCAGGTTTCGGGGTAACGAGCAGTACTTC
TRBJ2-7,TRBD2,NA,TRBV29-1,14,CSVDGTSGTYEQYF,TGCAGCGTCGATGGGACTAGCGGGACCTACGAGCAGTACTTC
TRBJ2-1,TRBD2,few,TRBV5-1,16,CASSLGSGTSGNEQFF,TGCGCCAGCAGCTTGGGGTCCGGGACTAGTGGCAATGAGCAGTTCTTC
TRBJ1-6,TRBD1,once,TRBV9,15,CASSATGGINSPLHF,TGTGCCAGCAGCGCGACAGGGGGCATTAATTCACCCCTCCACTTT
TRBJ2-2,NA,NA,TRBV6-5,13,CASTPTRTGELFF,TGTGCCAGCACCCCGACTAGAACCGGGGAGCTGTTTTTT
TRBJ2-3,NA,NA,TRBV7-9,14,CASSERLSMDTQYF,TGTGCCAGCAGCGAACGACTGAGCATGGATACGCAGTATTTT
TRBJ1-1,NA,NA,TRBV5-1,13,CASSLGQGNVAFF,TGCGCCAGCAGCTTGGGGCAGGGAAATGTGGCTTTCTTT
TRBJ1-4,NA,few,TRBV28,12,CASTFGGEKLFF,TGTGCCAGCACGTTTGGGGGGGAAAAACTGTTTTTT
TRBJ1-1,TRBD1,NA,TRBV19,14,CASGRQGMNTEAFF,TGTGCCAGTGGGAGACAGGGCATGAACACTGAAGCTTTCTTT
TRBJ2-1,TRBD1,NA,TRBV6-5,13,CASSDRGRNEQFF,TGTGCCAGCAGCGACAGGGGGCGCAATGAGCAGTTCTTC
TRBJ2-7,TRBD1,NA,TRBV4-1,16,CASSQPGTGGLYEQYF,TGCGCCAGCAGCCAACCCGGGACAGGGGGTCTCTACGAGCAGTACTTC
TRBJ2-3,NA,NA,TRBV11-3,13,CASSLLSLAPQYF,TGTGCCAGCAGCTTACTCTCTCTAGCGCCGCAGTATTTT
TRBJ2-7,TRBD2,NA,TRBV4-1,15,CASSQGLSGTYEQYF,TGCGCCAGCAGCCAAGGTTTAAGCGGGACCTACGAGCAGTACTTC
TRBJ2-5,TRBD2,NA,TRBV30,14,CAWTRWGGGETQYF,TGTGCCTGGACCCGATGGGGGGGTGGAGAGACCCAGTACTTC
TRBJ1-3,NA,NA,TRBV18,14,CASTSALSGNTIYF,TGTGCCAGCACCAGCGCCCTCTCTGGAAACACCATATATTTT
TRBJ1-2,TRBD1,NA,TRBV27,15,CASSPRDRANYGYTF,TGTGCCAGCAGCCCCCGGGACAGAGCTAACTATGGCTACACCTTC
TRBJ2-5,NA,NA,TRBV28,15,CASSLSTASQETQYF,TGTGCCAGCAGTTTATCGACAGCGTCCCAAGAGACCCAGTACTTC
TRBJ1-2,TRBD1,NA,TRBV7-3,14,CASSPSRGNYGYTF,TGTGCCAGCAGCCCATCCAGGGGGAACTATGGCTACACCTTC
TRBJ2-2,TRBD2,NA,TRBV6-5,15,CASTGGGANTGELFF,TGTGCCAGCACCGGCGGGGGGGCGAACACCGGGGAGCTGTTTTTT
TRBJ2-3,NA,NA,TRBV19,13,CASSPDGVDTQYF,TGTGCCAGTAGCCCGGACGGGGTCGATACGCAGTATTTT
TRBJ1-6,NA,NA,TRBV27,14,CASRPGSYNSPLHF,TGTGCCAGCAGACCCGGCTCCTATAATTCACCCCTCCACTTT
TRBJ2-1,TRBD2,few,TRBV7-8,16,CASSPRRLAGADEQFF,TGTGCCAGCAGCCCACGGAGGCTAGCGGGAGCCGATGAGCAGTTCTTC
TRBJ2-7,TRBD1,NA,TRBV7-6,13,CASSVGQPYEQYF,TGTGCCAGCAGCGTGGGACAGCCTTACGAGCAGTACTTC
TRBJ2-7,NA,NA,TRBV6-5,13,CASSLRGVNEQYF,TGTGCCAGCAGTTTACGCGGGGTGAACGAGCAGTACTTC
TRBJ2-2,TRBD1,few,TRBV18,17,CASSPPGTGVSTGELFF,TGTGCCAGCTCACCACCCGGGACAGGGGTCTCCACCGGGGAGCTGTTTTTT
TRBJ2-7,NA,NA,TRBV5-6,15,CASSPGRAGLSEQYF,TGTGCCAGCAGCCCGGGCCGTGCAGGGTTAAGCGAGCAGTACTTC
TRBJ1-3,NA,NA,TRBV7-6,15,CASSRDTLFGNTIYF,TGTGCCAGCAGCCGGGACACTCTATTTGGAAACACCATATATTTT
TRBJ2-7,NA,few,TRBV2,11,CASSYPGEQYF,TGTGCCAGCAGTTACCCAGGAGAGCAGTACTTC
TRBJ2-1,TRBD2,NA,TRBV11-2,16,CASSLDSAGVYNEQFF,TGTGCCAGCAGCTTAGATTCAGCGGGGGTTTACAATGAGCAGTTCTTC
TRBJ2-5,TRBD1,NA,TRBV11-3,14,CASSLGQGAETQYF,TGTGCCAGCAGCTTAGGACAGGGAGCAGAGACCCAGTACTTC
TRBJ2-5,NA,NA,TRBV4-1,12,CASSQNSQTQYF,TGCGCCAGCAGCCAAAACAGTCAGACCCAGTACTTC
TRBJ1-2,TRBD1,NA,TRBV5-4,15,CASSLEQGIGYGYTF,TGTGCCAGCAGCTTGGAACAGGGGATCGGCTATGGCTACACCTTC
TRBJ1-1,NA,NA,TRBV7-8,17,CASSRLVWQARNTEAFF,TGTGCCAGCAGCCGTCTCGTTTGGCAGGCCAGGAACACTGAAGCTTTCTTT
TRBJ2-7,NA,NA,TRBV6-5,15,CASSYGREFTYEQYF,TGTGCCAGCAGTTACGGACGGGAATTTACCTACGAGCAGTACTTC
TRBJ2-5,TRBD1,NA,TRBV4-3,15,CASSPRQGWGETQYF,TGCGCCAGCAGCCCGCGACAGGGTTGGGGGGAGACCCAGTACTTC
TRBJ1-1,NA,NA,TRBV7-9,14,CASTEEGKGTEAFF,TGTGCCAGCACGGAGGAAGGGAAAGGAACTGAAGCTTTCTTT
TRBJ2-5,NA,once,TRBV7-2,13,CASSLRDIETQYF,TGTGCCAGCAGCTTACGGGACATAGAGACCCAGTACTTC
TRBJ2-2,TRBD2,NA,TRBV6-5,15,CASRTGLVRAGELFF,TGTGCCAGCAGGACCGGACTAGTAAGAGCCGGGGAGCTGTTTTTT
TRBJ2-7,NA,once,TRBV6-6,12,CASRDTTYEQYF,TGTGCCAGCCGGGACACTACCTACGAGCAGTACTTC
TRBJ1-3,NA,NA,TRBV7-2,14,CASSFAQRGNTIYF,TGTGCCAGCAGCTTCGCGCAGAGGGGAAACACCATATATTTT
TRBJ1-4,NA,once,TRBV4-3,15,CASSQDSRVGEKLFF,TGCGCCAGCAGCCAAGATTCCAGGGTGGGGGAAAAACTGTTTTTT
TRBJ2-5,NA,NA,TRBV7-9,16,CASSLVVRQGGETQYF,TGTGCCAGCAGCTTAGTCGTCCGGCAGGGGGGTGAGACCCAGTACTTC
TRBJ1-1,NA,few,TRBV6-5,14,CASSYGQMNTEAFF,TGTGCCAGCAGTTATGGACAGATGAACACTGAAGCTTTCTTT
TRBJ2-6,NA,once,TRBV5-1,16,CASSLEGGGGANVLTF,TGCGCCAGCAGCTTGGAGGGGGGGGGCGGGGCCAACGTCCTGACTTTC
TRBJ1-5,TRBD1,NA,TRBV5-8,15,CASSGGTGGNQPQHF,TGTGCCAGCAGCGGAGGGACAGGGGGCAATCAGCCCCAGCATTTT
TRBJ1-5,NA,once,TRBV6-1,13,CASRAGYYQPQHF,TGTGCCAGCAGGGCAGGCTACTATCAGCCCCAGCATTTT
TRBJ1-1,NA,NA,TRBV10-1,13,CASSEDRNTEAFF,TGCGCCAGCAGTGAGGACAGGAACACTGAAGCTTTCTTT
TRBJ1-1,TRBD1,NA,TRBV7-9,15,CASSSNRGANTEAFF,TGTGCCAGCAGCTCAAACAGGGGGGCGAACACTGAAGCTTTCTTT